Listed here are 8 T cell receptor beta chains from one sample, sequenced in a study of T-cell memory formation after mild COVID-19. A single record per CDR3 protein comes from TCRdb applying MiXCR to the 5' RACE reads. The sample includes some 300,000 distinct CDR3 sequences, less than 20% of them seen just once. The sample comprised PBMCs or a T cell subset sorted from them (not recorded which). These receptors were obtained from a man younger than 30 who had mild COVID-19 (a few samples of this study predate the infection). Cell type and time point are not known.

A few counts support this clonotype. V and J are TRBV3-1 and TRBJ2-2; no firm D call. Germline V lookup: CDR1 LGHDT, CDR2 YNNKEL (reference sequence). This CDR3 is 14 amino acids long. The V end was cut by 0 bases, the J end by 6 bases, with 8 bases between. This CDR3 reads CASSQEVTSGELFF. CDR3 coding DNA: TGTGCCAGCAGCCAAGAGGTGACCTCCGGGGAGCTGTTTTTT.

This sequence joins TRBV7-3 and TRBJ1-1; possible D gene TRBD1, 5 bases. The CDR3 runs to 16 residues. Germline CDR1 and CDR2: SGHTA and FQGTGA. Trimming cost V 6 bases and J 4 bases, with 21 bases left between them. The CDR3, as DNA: TGTGCCAGCAGAAATCCCGGGGAGGGGTCGGGCACTGAAGCTTTCTTT. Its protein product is CASRNPGEGSGTEAFF.

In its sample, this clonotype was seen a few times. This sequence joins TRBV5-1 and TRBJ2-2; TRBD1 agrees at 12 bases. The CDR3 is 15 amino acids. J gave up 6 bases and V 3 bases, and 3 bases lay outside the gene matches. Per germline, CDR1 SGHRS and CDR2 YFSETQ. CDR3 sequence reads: CASSWGQGAAGELFF. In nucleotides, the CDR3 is TGCGCCAGCAGCTGGGGACAGGGGGCGGCCGGGGAGCTGTTTTTT.

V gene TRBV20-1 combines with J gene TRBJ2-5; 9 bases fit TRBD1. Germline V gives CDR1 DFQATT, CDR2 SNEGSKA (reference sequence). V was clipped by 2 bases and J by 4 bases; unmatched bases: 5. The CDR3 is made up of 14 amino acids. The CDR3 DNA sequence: TGCAGTGCTAGACCCGGACAGGGGCTAGAGACCCAGTACTTC. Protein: CSARPGQGLETQYF.

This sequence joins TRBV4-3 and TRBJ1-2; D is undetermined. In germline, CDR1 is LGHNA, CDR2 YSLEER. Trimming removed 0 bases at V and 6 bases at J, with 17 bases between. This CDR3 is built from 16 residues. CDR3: CASSQDLSFLGDGYTF. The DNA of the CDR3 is TGCGCCAGCAGCCAAGATCTCTCCTTCCTCGGAGATGGCTACACCTTC.

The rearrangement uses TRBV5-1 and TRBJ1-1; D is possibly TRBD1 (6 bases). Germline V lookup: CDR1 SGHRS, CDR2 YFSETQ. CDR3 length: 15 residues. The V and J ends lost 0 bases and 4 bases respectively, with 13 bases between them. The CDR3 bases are TGCGCCAGCAGCTTGGCCGAGGGGGGGGCCACTGAAGCTTTCTTT. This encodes CASSLAEGGATEAFF.

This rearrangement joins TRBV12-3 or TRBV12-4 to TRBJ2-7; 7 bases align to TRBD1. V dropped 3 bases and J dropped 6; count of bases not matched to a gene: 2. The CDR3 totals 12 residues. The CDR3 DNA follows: TGTGCCAGCAGTTTTACAGGGGTCGAGCAGTACGTC. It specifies CASSFTGVEQYV.

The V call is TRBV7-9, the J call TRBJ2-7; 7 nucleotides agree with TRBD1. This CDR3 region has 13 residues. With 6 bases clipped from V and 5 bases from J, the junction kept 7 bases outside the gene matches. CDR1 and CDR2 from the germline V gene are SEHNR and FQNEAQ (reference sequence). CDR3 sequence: CASSIRQGDEQYV. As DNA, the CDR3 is TGTGCCAGCAGTATACGACAGGGAGACGAGCAGTACGTC.